The rows below give T cell receptor beta chains drawn from one sample of a study of T cell responses to AZD1222 COVID-19 vaccine. Generated by immunoSEQ multiplex PCR, the TCRdb table keeps only in-frame clones and is missing some. In the table there are under 130,000 clones, 75% to 90% of which are singletons. Material: peripheral blood, obtained 28 days after the second AZD1222 dose. The receptor source for this set is an adult who received the AZD1222 COVID-19 vaccine. Both conserved end residues are part of each CDR3. The order of the fields is clone size, V gene, J gene, D gene, CDR3 DNA, CDR3 protein. A D gene is named only where the DNA matches it firmly. Clone size is shown for a subset of rows, as once, few, many or a class of expanded clone.

clone_size: NA
v_call: TRBV10-3
j_call: TRBJ2-7
d_call: NA
cdr3_nt: TGTGCCATCAGTGACACGACTAGTTACGAGCAGTACTTC
cdr3_aa: CAISDTTSYEQYF

clone_size: large
v_call: TRBV7-9
j_call: TRBJ1-1
d_call: NA
cdr3_nt: TGTGCCAGCAGCTTAGTAAGTAGACAGACCGAAGCTTTCTTT
cdr3_aa: CASSLVSRQTEAFF

clone_size: NA
v_call: TRBV6-1
j_call: TRBJ1-1
d_call: NA
cdr3_nt: TGTGCCAGCAGCAGGGACACGAAAACTTTCTTT
cdr3_aa: CASSRDTKTFF

clone_size: NA
v_call: TRBV10-3
j_call: TRBJ1-3
d_call: NA
cdr3_nt: TGTGCCATCGCAGGGATGGGAAACACCATATATTTT
cdr3_aa: CAIAGMGNTIYF

clone_size: NA
v_call: TRBV11-3
j_call: TRBJ2-1
d_call: NA
cdr3_nt: TGTGCCAGCAGCTTAGGAAGCTACAATGAGCAGTTCTTC
cdr3_aa: CASSLGSYNEQFF

clone_size: NA
v_call: TRBV7-3
j_call: TRBJ2-3
d_call: NA
cdr3_nt: TGTGCCAGCAGCTTACAAGCCAGCTCTAGCACAGATACGCAGTATTTT
cdr3_aa: CASSLQASSSTDTQYF

clone_size: NA
v_call: TRBV30
j_call: TRBJ1-5
d_call: NA
cdr3_nt: TGTGCCTGGAGTCCAGGGCTATACAATCAGCCCCAGCATTTT
cdr3_aa: CAWSPGLYNQPQHF

clone_size: NA
v_call: TRBV6-6
j_call: TRBJ1-2
d_call: NA
cdr3_nt: TGTGCCATCTTAGGGTCAAAGCGTGGGCAAGACTATGGCTACACCTTC
cdr3_aa: CAILGSKRGQDYGYTF

clone_size: NA
v_call: TRBV5-1
j_call: TRBJ1-1
d_call: TRBD1
cdr3_nt: TGCGCCAGCACCCCAACAGGGGTCGCTGGCTCGTCCACTGAAGCTTTCTTT
cdr3_aa: CASTPTGVAGSSTEAFF

clone_size: NA
v_call: TRBV29-1
j_call: TRBJ1-1
d_call: NA
cdr3_nt: TGCAGCGTTACTGGAGGGGGGAACACTGAAGCTTTCTTT
cdr3_aa: CSVTGGGNTEAFF

clone_size: NA
v_call: TRBV5-1
j_call: TRBJ2-2
d_call: TRBD1
cdr3_nt: TGCGCCAGCAGCTTGGACGGGACAGGGATTTTCATGGAGCTGTTTTTT
cdr3_aa: CASSLDGTGIFMELFF

clone_size: NA
v_call: TRBV30
j_call: TRBJ1-1
d_call: TRBD1
cdr3_nt: TGTGCCTGGACCGGGACAGGGATGGGTGTCACTGAAGCTTTCTTT
cdr3_aa: CAWTGTGMGVTEAFF

clone_size: NA
v_call: TRBV3-1/TRBV3-2
j_call: TRBJ1-3
d_call: NA
cdr3_nt: TGTGCCAGCAGCCAATTCGGCGCGGGCTCTGGAAACACCATATATTTT
cdr3_aa: CASSQFGAGSGNTIYF

clone_size: NA
v_call: TRBV5-5
j_call: TRBJ1-5
d_call: NA
cdr3_nt: TGTGCCAGCAGTCGGGACCTGCTCGTCCATAGCAATCAGCCCCAGCATTTT
cdr3_aa: CASSRDLLVHSNQPQHF

clone_size: NA
v_call: TRBV11-2
j_call: TRBJ1-5
d_call: TRBD1
cdr3_nt: TGTGCCAGCAGCTTAGGGCAGGGGGTATATCAGCCCCAGCATTTT
cdr3_aa: CASSLGQGVYQPQHF

clone_size: NA
v_call: TRBV6-4
j_call: TRBJ2-7
d_call: TRBD2
cdr3_nt: TGTGCCAGCAGTGCCTCGACTAGCGAGGACGAGCAGTACTTC
cdr3_aa: CASSASTSEDEQYF

clone_size: NA
v_call: TRBV5-1
j_call: TRBJ2-3
d_call: NA
cdr3_nt: TGCGCCAGCAGCTTCAGGTCACCTAGCACAGATACGCAGTATTTT
cdr3_aa: CASSFRSPSTDTQYF

clone_size: NA
v_call: TRBV29-1
j_call: TRBJ1-1
d_call: NA
cdr3_nt: TGCAGCGTTGAGGAACATTCGAACACTGAAGCTTTCTTT
cdr3_aa: CSVEEHSNTEAFF

clone_size: NA
v_call: TRBV2
j_call: TRBJ1-2
d_call: TRBD1
cdr3_nt: TGTGCCAGCACCGCACGGACAGGAATCTATGGCTACACCTTC
cdr3_aa: CASTARTGIYGYTF

clone_size: NA
v_call: TRBV6-5
j_call: TRBJ1-4
d_call: NA
cdr3_nt: TGTGCCAGCAGTTGGGGCCTCCAGGGGGAAAAACTGTTTTTT
cdr3_aa: CASSWGLQGEKLFF

clone_size: NA
v_call: TRBV5-4
j_call: TRBJ2-7
d_call: NA
cdr3_nt: TGTGCCAGCAGCCGAGGAGGGTTGTACGAGCAGTACTTC
cdr3_aa: CASSRGGLYEQYF

clone_size: NA
v_call: TRBV19
j_call: TRBJ1-5
d_call: NA
cdr3_nt: TGTGCCAGTAGTCAGGACAGTGGCCTGAATCAGCCCCAGCATTTT
cdr3_aa: CASSQDSGLNQPQHF

clone_size: once
v_call: TRBV20-1
j_call: TRBJ2-1
d_call: NA
cdr3_nt: TGCAGTGCCCCCGGCCACAATGAGCAGTTCTTC
cdr3_aa: CSAPGHNEQFF

clone_size: NA
v_call: TRBV6-5
j_call: TRBJ1-1
d_call: TRBD1
cdr3_nt: TGTGCCAGCAGTTACTCGGGACAGACTGAAGCTTTCTTT
cdr3_aa: CASSYSGQTEAFF

clone_size: once
v_call: TRBV7-2
j_call: TRBJ2-7
d_call: TRBD2
cdr3_nt: TGTGCCAGCAGCTTAGTAGGCGGGGGATCAAACTACGAGCAGTACTTC
cdr3_aa: CASSLVGGGSNYEQYF

clone_size: NA
v_call: TRBV6-5
j_call: TRBJ1-4
d_call: NA
cdr3_nt: TGTGCCAGCAGTCAACAGGGCATAAATGAAAAACTGTTTTTT
cdr3_aa: CASSQQGINEKLFF

clone_size: NA
v_call: TRBV27
j_call: TRBJ2-5
d_call: NA
cdr3_nt: TGTGCCAGCAGTACCAAGGGGGGGCTCCAAGAGACCCAGTACTTC
cdr3_aa: CASSTKGGLQETQYF

clone_size: NA
v_call: TRBV10-1
j_call: TRBJ2-3
d_call: NA
cdr3_nt: TGCGCCAGCAGTGGTGGCGGGCCCACAGATACGCAGTATTTT
cdr3_aa: CASSGGGPTDTQYF

clone_size: NA
v_call: TRBV19
j_call: TRBJ1-5
d_call: NA
cdr3_nt: TGTGCCAGCAGGGAGGAGGTTTGGAGTCAGCCCCAGCATTTT
cdr3_aa: CASREEVWSQPQHF

clone_size: NA
v_call: TRBV6-6
j_call: TRBJ2-1
d_call: TRBD1
cdr3_nt: TGTGCCAGCAGTCCCGCCGGGACAGGGGGCAATGAGCAGTTCTTC
cdr3_aa: CASSPAGTGGNEQFF

clone_size: NA
v_call: TRBV11-2
j_call: TRBJ2-7
d_call: NA
cdr3_nt: TGTGCCAGCAGCTTAGATCCCCGTAGCTACGAGCAGTACTTC
cdr3_aa: CASSLDPRSYEQYF

clone_size: NA
v_call: TRBV5-1
j_call: TRBJ2-2
d_call: NA
cdr3_nt: TGCGCCAGCAGCTTGGGAGGGGCCACCGGGGAGCTGTTTTTT
cdr3_aa: CASSLGGATGELFF

clone_size: NA
v_call: TRBV6-6
j_call: TRBJ2-7
d_call: NA
cdr3_nt: TGTGCCAGCAGTTACTCCCCGGGGAGCTCCTACGAGCAGTACTTC
cdr3_aa: CASSYSPGSSYEQYF

clone_size: NA
v_call: TRBV28
j_call: TRBJ2-3
d_call: NA
cdr3_nt: TGTGCCAGCCTTTATTCCGGAGCTGGCACAGATACGCAGTATTTT
cdr3_aa: CASLYSGAGTDTQYF

clone_size: NA
v_call: TRBV3-1/TRBV3-2
j_call: TRBJ2-4
d_call: NA
cdr3_nt: TGTGCCAGCAGCCAAATCAGGGTAGCCAAAAACATTCAGTACTTC
cdr3_aa: CASSQIRVAKNIQYF

clone_size: NA
v_call: TRBV11-2
j_call: TRBJ2-3
d_call: NA
cdr3_nt: TGTGCCAGCAGCTTAGGAGGGGGGAGGGGGGTCGCAGATACGCAGTATTTT
cdr3_aa: CASSLGGGRGVADTQYF

clone_size: NA
v_call: TRBV5-4
j_call: TRBJ1-4
d_call: TRBD1
cdr3_nt: TGTGCCAGCAGCCCGGACAGGCTCAATGAAAAACTGTTTTTT
cdr3_aa: CASSPDRLNEKLFF

clone_size: NA
v_call: TRBV7-2
j_call: TRBJ2-6
d_call: NA
cdr3_nt: TGTGCCAGCAGCTTAAGACAGCACTCTGGGGCCAACGTCCTGACTTTC
cdr3_aa: CASSLRQHSGANVLTF

clone_size: NA
v_call: TRBV7-9
j_call: TRBJ2-1
d_call: NA
cdr3_nt: TGTGCCAGCAGCCAACGGAATGAGCAGTTCTTC
cdr3_aa: CASSQRNEQFF

clone_size: NA
v_call: TRBV6-1
j_call: TRBJ1-2
d_call: TRBD1
cdr3_nt: TGTGCCAGCAGGGATTCCGGGACAGGGAGCTCTGGCTACACCTTC
cdr3_aa: CASRDSGTGSSGYTF